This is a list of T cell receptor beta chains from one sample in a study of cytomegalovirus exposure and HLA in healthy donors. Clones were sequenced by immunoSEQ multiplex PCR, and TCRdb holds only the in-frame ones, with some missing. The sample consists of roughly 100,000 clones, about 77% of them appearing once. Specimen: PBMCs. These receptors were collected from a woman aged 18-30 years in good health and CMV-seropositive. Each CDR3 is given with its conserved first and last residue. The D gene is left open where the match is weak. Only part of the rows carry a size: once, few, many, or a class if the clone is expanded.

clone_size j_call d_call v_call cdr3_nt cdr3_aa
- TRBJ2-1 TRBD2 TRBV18 TGTGCCAGCCCACCCCGAGGTGGGGGGAGGGCGCTGTACAATGAGCAGTTCTTC CASPPRGGGRALYNEQFF
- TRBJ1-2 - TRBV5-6 TGTGCCAGCAGCTTGGGACTACAAACCTATGGCTACACCTTC CASSLGLQTYGYTF
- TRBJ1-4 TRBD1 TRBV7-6 TGTGCCAGCAGGCATGACAGGGCTAATGAAAAACTGTTTTTT CASRHDRANEKLFF
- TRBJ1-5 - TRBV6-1 TGTGCCAGCACAATGAACTACAGGGCTCAGCCCCAGCATTTT CASTMNYRAQPQHF
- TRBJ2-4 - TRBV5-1 TGCGCCAGCAGCTCTCTTCTGGGACTAGCCAAAAACATTCAGTACTTC CASSSLLGLAKNIQYF
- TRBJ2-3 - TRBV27 TGTGCCAGCAGGGACAGCAACACAGATACGCAGTATTTT CASRDSNTDTQYF
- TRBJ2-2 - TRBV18 TGTGCCAGCTCACCGGCAGCGTGGAACACCGGGGAGCTGTTTTTT CASSPAAWNTGELFF
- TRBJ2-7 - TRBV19 TGTGCCAGTCATCCTTCGGGACAAACCTACGAGCAGTACTTC CASHPSGQTYEQYF
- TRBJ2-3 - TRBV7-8 TGTGCCAGCAGCTCTAGCTTACTCTTCCTTTTGGGCACAGATACGCAGTATTTT CASSSSLLFLLGTDTQYF
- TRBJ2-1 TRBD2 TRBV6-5 TGTGCCAGCAGTTACTCGGCGGGGGGGCCAAATGAGCAGTTCTTC CASSYSAGGPNEQFF
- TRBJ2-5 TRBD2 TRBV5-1 TGCGCCAGCAGCTTGTCGGCTAGCGGGAGGGCCCTCCAAGAGACCCAGTACTTC CASSLSASGRALQETQYF
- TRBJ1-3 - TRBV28 TGTGCCAGCAGAAGATCAGGGTCTGGTGGAAACACCATATATTTT CASRRSGSGGNTIYF
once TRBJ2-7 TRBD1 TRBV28 TGTGCCAGCAGGGGACAGGAGAGCTCCTACGAGCAGTACTTC CASRGQESSYEQYF
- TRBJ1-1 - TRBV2 TGTGCCAGCAGTGGGGGCAGGCTGGGGGCTTTCTTT CASSGGRLGAFF
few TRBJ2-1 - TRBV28 TGTGCCAGCAGTTCGAGGAGGGGAGGCGATGAGCAGTTCTTC CASSSRRGGDEQFF
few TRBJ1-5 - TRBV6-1 TGTGCCAGCAGTTTCAGGGGCAGCAATCAGCCCCAGCATTTT CASSFRGSNQPQHF
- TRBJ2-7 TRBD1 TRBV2 TGTGCCAGCAGTGCCAGACAGGGTTACGAGCAGTACTTC CASSARQGYEQYF
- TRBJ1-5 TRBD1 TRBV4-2 TGTGCCAGCAGCCAAGGAGGGGGACAGTTGGGGCAGCCCCAGCATTTT CASSQGGGQLGQPQHF
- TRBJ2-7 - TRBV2 TGTGCCAGCAGCCCCGCGGCGGGTGCCGGCTCCTACAAGCAGTACTTC CASSPAAGAGSYKQYF
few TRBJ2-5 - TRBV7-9 TGTGCCAGCAGCTTGAGGGGACACAGGGAGACCCAGTACTTC CASSLRGHRETQYF
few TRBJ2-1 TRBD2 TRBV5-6 TGTGCCAGCAGCCCCTATTTGCGGGAGGGCCTCCGGGGGAATGAGCAGTTCTTC CASSPYLREGLRGNEQFF
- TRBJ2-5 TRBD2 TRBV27 TGTGCCAGCCGGGGACTAGCATGGGAGACCCAGTACTTC CASRGLAWETQYF
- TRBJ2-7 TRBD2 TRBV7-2 TGTGCCAGCAGCTTAGAGCTAGCGGGGGGCTACGAGCAGTACTTC CASSLELAGGYEQYF
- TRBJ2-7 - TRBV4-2 TGTGCCAGCAGCCAAGAATCTGCGGGGACGGTATACGAGCAGTACTTC CASSQESAGTVYEQYF
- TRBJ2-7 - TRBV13 TGTGCCAGCAGCTTTTTTCGGTCGAGCTCCTACGAGCAGTACTTC CASSFFRSSSYEQYF
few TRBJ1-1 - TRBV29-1 TGCAGCGTTGCGTACGTCTCGGGCACTGAAGCTTTCTTT CSVAYVSGTEAFF
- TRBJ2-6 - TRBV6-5 TGTGCCAGCAGACCAGGCCGCTCTGGGGCCAACGTCCTGACTTTC CASRPGRSGANVLTF
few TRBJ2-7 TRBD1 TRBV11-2 TGTGCCAGCAGCTCTCTTCAGGGGGCTGTATACGAGCAGTACTTC CASSSLQGAVYEQYF
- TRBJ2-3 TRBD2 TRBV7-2 TGTGCCAGCAGAGTTAGCGGGAGGGGACAGGATACGCAGTATTTT CASRVSGRGQDTQYF
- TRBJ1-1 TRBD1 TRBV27 TGTGCCAGCAGTCCAACGACAGGGTGGGGCATGAACACTGAAGCTTTCTTT CASSPTTGWGMNTEAFF
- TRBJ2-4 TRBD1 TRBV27 TGTGCCAGCAGTTCCCTCCGGGACAGTAAAAACATTCAGTACTTC CASSSLRDSKNIQYF
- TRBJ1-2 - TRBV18 TGTGCCAGCTCCCCTAGGAATGCGGGAGTGGATGGCTACACCTTC CASSPRNAGVDGYTF
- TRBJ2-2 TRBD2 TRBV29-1 TGCAGCGCCCCCCGAGCGGGAGGGCCACACGGGGAGCTGTTTTTT CSAPRAGGPHGELFF
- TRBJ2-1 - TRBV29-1 TGCAGCGTTGTAGGGAGCTCCTACAATGAGCAGTTCTTC CSVVGSSYNEQFF
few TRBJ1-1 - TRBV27 TGTGCCAGCAGTTTATCGGCAGGGCCCTTTACGAACACTGAAGCTTTCTTT CASSLSAGPFTNTEAFF
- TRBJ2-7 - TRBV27 TGTGCCAGCAGTCACCAGCGGAACTTTTCCTACGAGCAGTACTTC CASSHQRNFSYEQYF
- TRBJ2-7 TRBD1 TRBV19 TGTGCCAGTAGTAGAGACGGGACAGGGGCGCCTGGGAACTTC CASSRDGTGAPGNF
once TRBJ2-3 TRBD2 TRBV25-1 TGTGCCAGCAGTACCAGACTAGCGGGAGAGGATACGCAGTATTTT CASSTRLAGEDTQYF
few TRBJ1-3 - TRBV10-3 TGTGCCATCAGCACAGCCGGCTTCGGTGGGGGAAACACCATATATTTT CAISTAGFGGGNTIYF
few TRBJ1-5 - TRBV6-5 TGTGCCAGCAGTTCCCAGGGATTCAATCAGCCCCAGCATTTT CASSSQGFNQPQHF
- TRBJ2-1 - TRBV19 TGTGCCAGTAGTATCGGCTCCTACAATGAGCAGTTCTTC CASSIGSYNEQFF
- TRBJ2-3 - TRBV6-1 TGTGCCAGCAGTGACCCCCGGGTCACCCTTAGCACAGATACGCAGTATTTT CASSDPRVTLSTDTQYF
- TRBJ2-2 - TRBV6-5 TGTGCCAGCAGGTCTGGCGGGGCTAACACCGGGGAGCTGTTTTTT CASRSGGANTGELFF
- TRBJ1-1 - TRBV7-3 TGTGCCAGCAGCCCTCCAGGGGCTAATGAAGCTTTCTTT CASSPPGANEAFF
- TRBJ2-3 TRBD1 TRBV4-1 TGCGCCAGCAGCCAAGTCGGACAGGGGGCCTCAGATACGCAGTATTTT CASSQVGQGASDTQYF
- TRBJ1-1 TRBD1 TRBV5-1 TGCGCCAGCAGCACAGGGACAGAAGCGGACACTGAAGCTTTCTTT CASSTGTEADTEAFF
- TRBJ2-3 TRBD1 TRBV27 TGTGCCAGCAGTCCTATCAGACAGGGATGGAGCACAGATACGCAGTATTTT CASSPIRQGWSTDTQYF
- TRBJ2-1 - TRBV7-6 TGTGCCAGCAGCTTATACGGTGGAGCGGTGTTCTCCTACAATGAGCAGTTCTTC CASSLYGGAVFSYNEQFF
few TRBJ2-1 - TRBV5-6 TGTGCCAGCAGCTTGGATCGGCGGACAGTCTACAATGAGCAGTTCTTC CASSLDRRTVYNEQFF
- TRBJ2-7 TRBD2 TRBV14 TGTGCCTCCGGGCGGCTAGCGGGGGGGCCTACCTACTACGAGCAGTACTTC CASGRLAGGPTYYEQYF
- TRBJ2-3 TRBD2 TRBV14 TGTGCCAGCAGCCACGGACTAGCGGGCACGCAGTATTTT CASSHGLAGTQYF
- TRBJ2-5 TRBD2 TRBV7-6 TGTGCCAGCAGTTATCTAGCGGGGGGAGAGACCCAGTACTTC CASSYLAGGETQYF
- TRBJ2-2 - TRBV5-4 TGTGCCAGCAGTGCGGGCGGGGAGCTGTTTTTT CASSAGGELFF
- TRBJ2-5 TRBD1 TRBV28 TGTGCCAGCAGTTTAGGACAGGGAGAAGAGACCCAGTACTTC CASSLGQGEETQYF
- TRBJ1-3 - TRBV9 TGTGCCAGCAGCGTAGGCCCTAGGTCCTCTGGAAACACCATATATTTT CASSVGPRSSGNTIYF
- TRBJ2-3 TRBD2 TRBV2 TGTGCGAACAGGCCCAGCGGGGGTGATAGGGATACGCAGTATTTT CANRPSGGDRDTQYF
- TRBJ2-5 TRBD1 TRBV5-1 TGCGCCAGCAGAACGACAGGGGAAGAGACCCAGTACTTC CASRTTGEETQYF
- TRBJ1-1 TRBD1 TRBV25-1 TGTGCCAGCAGTGAATGGGGACCAGGGGGGTCGGTCACTGAAGCTTTCTTT CASSEWGPGGSVTEAFF
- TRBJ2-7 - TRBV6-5 TGTGCCAGCAGTCTAGCTGCGGACAGCCCCTACGAGCAGTACTTC CASSLAADSPYEQYF
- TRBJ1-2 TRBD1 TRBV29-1 TGCAGCGTCCAGGGACAGGGGAACTATGGCTACACCTTC CSVQGQGNYGYTF